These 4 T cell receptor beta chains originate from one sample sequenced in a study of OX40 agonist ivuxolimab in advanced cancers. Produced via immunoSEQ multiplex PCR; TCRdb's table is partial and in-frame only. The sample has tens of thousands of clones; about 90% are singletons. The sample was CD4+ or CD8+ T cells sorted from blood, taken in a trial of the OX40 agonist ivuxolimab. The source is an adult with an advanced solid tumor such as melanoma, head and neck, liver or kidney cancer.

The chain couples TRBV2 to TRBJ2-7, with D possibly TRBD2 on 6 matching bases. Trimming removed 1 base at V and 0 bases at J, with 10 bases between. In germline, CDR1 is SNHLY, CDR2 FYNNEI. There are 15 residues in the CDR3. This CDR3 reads CASSEVGGSSYEQYF. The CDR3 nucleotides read TGTGCCAGCAGTGAAGTCGGGGGTAGCTCCTACGAGCAGTACTTC.

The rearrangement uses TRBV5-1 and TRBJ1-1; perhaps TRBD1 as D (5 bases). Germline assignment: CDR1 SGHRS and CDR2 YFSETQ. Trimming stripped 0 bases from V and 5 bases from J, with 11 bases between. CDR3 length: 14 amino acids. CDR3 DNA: TGCGCCAGCAGCTTGGTCACGGGGGGTACTGAAGCTTTCTTT. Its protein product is CASSLVTGGTEAFF.

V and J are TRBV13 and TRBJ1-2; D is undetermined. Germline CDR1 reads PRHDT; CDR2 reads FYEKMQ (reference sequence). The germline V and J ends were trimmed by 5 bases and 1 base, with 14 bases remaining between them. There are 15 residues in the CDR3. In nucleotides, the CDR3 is TGTGCCAGCAGCAGCCGGGCCATTTTTAACTATGGCTACACCTTC. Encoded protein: CASSSRAIFNYGYTF.

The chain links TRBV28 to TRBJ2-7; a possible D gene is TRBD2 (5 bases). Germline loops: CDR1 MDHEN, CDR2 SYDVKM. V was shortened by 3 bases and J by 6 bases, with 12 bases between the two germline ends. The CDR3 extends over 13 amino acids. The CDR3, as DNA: TGTGCCAGCAGTTTGCGGAGGCCCCCCGAGCAGTACTTC. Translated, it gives CASSLRRPPEQYF.